This TCR beta chain comes out of a study of shared clonotypes between healthy human individuals. For the study at large: The study used three CD4 naive, three CD4 memory, two CD8 naive and one CD8 memory plate per donor. Whole-study results and caveats: It was only blood that was sampled, and tissue repertoires likely differ.

Germline V gene data show CDR1 as SSHAT and CDR2 as FNYEAQ (reference sequence). The length of the CDR3 is 15 residues. Using immunoSEQ multiplex PCR, the repertoire was profiled, and TCRdb retains in-frame clones only, with some absent. The table includes over 1.4 million clones, roughly 96% detected once. As to this clone: Its antigen is unknown. One junction end disagrees with the germline gene, perhaps due to a read error.

The TCR originated in a man aged 25-45 years in good health. What was sequenced was naive CD4+ T cells sorted from blood. The subset: CD45RA+ positively selected. The gene calls are TRBV7-7 and TRBJ2-1, with TRBD1 identical over 10 bases. The CDR3 region is CASSPQTGGGNEQFF. The CDR3 nucleotides are TGTGCTAGCAGCCCGCAGACAGGGGGCGGGAATGAGCAGTTCTTC.